This T cell receptor (beta chain) was captured in a study of blood T cells in healthy people across ages. Germline V gives CDR1 LGHDT, CDR2 YNNKEL (reference sequence). Trimming removed 5 bases from V and 3 bases from J; junction bases left unmatched: 6. The CDR3 has 14 amino acids. Study-level results: Comparison with aged donors showed that long-lived donors had more naive CD4+ cells and higher diversity.

Together with a sample-barcoded 5' primer, a J-beta primer mix was included in a second PCR lasting about 6 to 11 cycles. One entry per CDR3 protein, called by TCRdb with MiXCR from the 5' RACE reads. Of around 1,800,000 distinct CDR3 sequences in the sample, roughly 43% are singletons; the top ten hold 23%. Samples had at least 6.5 million PBMCs isolated from them. Concerning this clonotype itself: Its target is unknown.

The sequencing input was blood. The rearrangement joins TRBV3-1 to TRBJ1-2; 7 bases align to TRBD1. The TCR originated in a human donor in good health. CDR3 sequence: CASSTLGQHYGYTF. The CDR3 bases are TGTGCCAGCAGCACACTGGGACAGCACTATGGCTACACCTTC.